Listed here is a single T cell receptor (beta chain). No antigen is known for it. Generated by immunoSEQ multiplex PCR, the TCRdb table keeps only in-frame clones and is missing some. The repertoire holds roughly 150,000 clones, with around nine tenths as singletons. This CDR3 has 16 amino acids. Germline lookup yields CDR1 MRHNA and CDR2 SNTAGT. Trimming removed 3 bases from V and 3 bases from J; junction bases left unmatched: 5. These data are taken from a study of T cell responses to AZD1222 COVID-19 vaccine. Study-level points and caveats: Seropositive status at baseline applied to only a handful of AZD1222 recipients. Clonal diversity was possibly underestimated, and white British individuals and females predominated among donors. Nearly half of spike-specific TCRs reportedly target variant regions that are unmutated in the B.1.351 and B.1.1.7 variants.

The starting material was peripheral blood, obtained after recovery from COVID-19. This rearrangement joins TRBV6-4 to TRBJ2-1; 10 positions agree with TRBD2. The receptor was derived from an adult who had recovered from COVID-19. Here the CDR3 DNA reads TGTGCCAGCAGTGAATTAGCGGGAGGTGGCTACAATGAGCAGTTCTTC. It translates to CASSELAGGGYNEQFF.